This T cell receptor (beta chain) was documented in a study of T cell responses to AZD1222 COVID-19 vaccine. This clone is a singleton in its sample. The antigen is undetermined. Profiled with immunoSEQ multiplex PCR; TCRdb holds only in-frame clones, not every one. The sample lists 130,000 to 150,000 clones, over 85% occurring once. Study findings and constraints: Repertoires were obtained only post-peak T cell response. CD4 TCRs covered the whole spike, strongest at regions 160-218 and 743-854.

The starting material was peripheral blood, obtained on day 0 of AZD1222 vaccination. This receptor was taken from an adult in good health.

DNA for the CDR3: TGTGCCAGCAGCTTGCGGGGCAGTGGCGAGCAGTACTTC. Encoded protein: CASSLRGSGEQYF. J is TRBJ2-7 and V is TRBV5-4; the D gene could be TRBD1 or TRBD2 (5 bases each). Germline V gene sequence: CDR1 SGHNT, CDR2 YYREEE (reference sequence). Deletions cut 1 base from V and 6 bases from J, with 11 bases between. This CDR3 is 13 amino acids long.